The clone carrying this T cell receptor beta chain was counted a single time. Its antigen is currently unknown. The donor population consisted of healthy HIV-negative adults with no recent acute infections or vaccinations. The donors, all of them Caucasian adults, lived in Nashville, Tennessee. These data belong to a study of shared clonotypes between healthy human individuals. General study findings and limits: Expectations were that clonotype sharing among donors would be affected by sequencing depth.

The authors split each subset's genomic DNA evenly across several immunoSEQ plates. Method: immunoSEQ multiplex PCR; TCRdb's copy keeps in-frame clones and lacks some. In the table there are about 2.4 million clones, under 95% of which are singletons. The germline V gene has CDR1 SGHTA and CDR2 FQGNSA. Trimming removed 1 base from V and 6 bases from J, with 9 bases in between. This CDR3 comprises 14 residues. This clonotype was obtained from a man aged 18 to 29 in good health. Some clones in this sample may be carry-over from other donors' samples. The sequencing input was naive CD4+ T cells from PBMCs. Subset given: CD45RA+ positively selected. The chain uses TRBV7-2 and TRBJ2-2; no clear D gene. DNA of the CDR3: TGTGCCAGCAGCTTAGGGACCGGCTCCGGGGAGCTGTTTTTT. It encodes CASSLGTGSGELFF.